This T cell receptor (beta chain) emerged from a study of shared clonotypes between healthy human individuals. Study-wide points: A generally larger estimated richness was seen in naive subsets than in memory subsets.

On this clone: The antigen remains undetermined.

The repertoire was sequenced with immunoSEQ multiplex PCR; TCRdb's copy has only in-frame clones and lacks some. The sample has about 2.3 million clones, approximately 90% seen once; the top ten hold roughly 0.34%. V was trimmed by 1 base and J by 4 bases, leaving 13 bases between them. The CDR3 contains 15 residues. CDR1 and CDR2 (germline): SGHTA, FQGTGA. What was sequenced was naive CD4+ T cells from PBMCs. Noted subset: CD45RA+ positively selected. This chain uses TRBV7-3 with TRBJ2-5; D is possibly TRBD1 or TRBD2 (6 bases each). The source of this sequence is a man younger than 35 in good health. Some clones in this sample may be carry-over from other donors' samples. CDR3 nucleotide sequence: TGTGCCAGCAGCTTAAGGGGGGCAGCTCGAGAGACCCAGTACTTC. This sequence encodes CASSLRGAARETQYF. Supplemented by reference TRBV7-3 and TRBJ2-5, the full variable domain reads GAGVSQTPSNKVTEKGKYVELRCDPISGHTALYWYRQSLGQGPEFLIYFQGTGAADDSGLPNDRFFAVRPEGSVSTLKIQRTERGDSAVYLCASSLRGAARETQYFGPGTRLLVL.